What follows are 17 T cell receptor beta chains derived from one specimen sequenced in a study of shared clonotypes between healthy human individuals. The table came from immunoSEQ multiplex PCR; TCRdb's copy has only in-frame clones and leaves some out. The table has 2 million to 2.5 million clones, 90% to 95% seen once. Sequences were obtained from naive CD4+ T cells from PBMCs. As for subset: CD45RA+ positively selected. The receptors originated from a man between 18 and 35 years old in good health. Some clones in this sample may be carry-over from other donors' samples.

The V gene is TRBV28, the J gene TRBJ1-6; tentatively, D is TRBD1 (5 bases). V gave up 3 bases and J gave up 9 bases, with 15 bases separating them. This CDR3 contains 15 residues. Germline assignment: CDR1 MDHEN and CDR2 SYDVKM. The CDR3 loop is CASSFAAGALSPLHF. The CDR3 nucleotides are TGTGCCAGCAGTTTTGCAGCTGGGGCTCTTTCACCCCTCCACTTT. Full variable domain (rest looked up from reference TRBV28 and TRBJ1-6): DVKVTQSSRYLVKRTGEKVFLECVQDMDHENMFWYRQDPGLGLRLIYFSYDVKMKEKGDIPEGYSVSREKKERFSLILESASTNQTSMYLCASSFAAGALSPLHFGNGTRLTVT.

V gene TRBV19 combines with J gene TRBJ1-2, with a possible D match to TRBD1 (5 bases). Deletions cut 8 bases from V and 4 bases from J, with 14 bases between. The CDR3 spans 13 residues. Germline-derived CDR1 and CDR2 are LNHDA and SQIVND (reference sequence). The CDR3 here is CASGDGGFYGYTF. The CDR3 region has the DNA TGTGCCAGTGGGGACGGTGGTTTCTATGGCTACACCTTC.

The chain is built from TRBV29-1 and TRBJ2-7, with D possibly TRBD1 on 6 matching bases. From germline, CDR1 is SQVTM and CDR2 ANQGSEA. Trimming took 6 bases from V and 0 from J, leaving 12 bases between them. The CDR3 is made up of 13 amino acids. CDR3 DNA: TGCAGCGTACGAGGACAGAGCTCCTACGAGCAGTACTTC. This sequence encodes CSVRGQSSYEQYF.

This chain joins TRBV28 and TRBJ2-5, with a weak D call TRBD2 (6 bases). Germline V gene lookup returns CDR1 MDHEN and CDR2 SYDVKM. Trimming left V 1 base short and J 2 bases short, with 11 bases between. This CDR3 spans 15 amino acids. The CDR3 spells CASSLSGAGQETQYF. Written as DNA, the CDR3 is TGTGCCAGCAGTTTATCCGGGGCGGGACAAGAGACCCAGTACTTC.

About this clone: This sample also contains other DNA sequences that code for the same CDR3. This sequence joins TRBV5-4 and TRBJ2-7; TRBD1 matches at 7 bases. Trimming took 0 bases from V and 5 from J; bases not matched to a gene: 5. This CDR3 is built from 14 residues. The germline CDR1 and CDR2 sequences are SGHNT and YYREEE (reference sequence). DNA of the CDR3: TGTGCCAGCAGCTTGGCCCGGGACAGAGACGAGCAGTACTTC. Protein product: CASSLARDRDEQYF.

The V and J genes are TRBV6-4 and TRBJ2-2, with a possible D match to TRBD2 (5 bases). Trimming removed 5 bases at V and 1 base at J, with 11 bases between. The CDR3 is 15 residues long. The germline CDR1 and CDR2 sequences are MRHNA and SNTAGT. The CDR3 DNA is TGTGCCAGCAGTTATGAGGGCGGGAACACCGGGGAGCTGTTTTTT. Protein product: CASSYEGGNTGELFF.

This chain uses TRBV28 with TRBJ2-2, with a possible D match to TRBD2 (6 bases). V lost 6 bases and J lost 4, with 21 bases in between. This CDR3 spans 17 amino acids. The germline V gene encodes CDR1 MDHEN and CDR2 SYDVKM. Here the CDR3 reads CASSPSRRGTFTGELFF. CDR3 nucleotide sequence: TGTGCCAGCAGCCCCAGTAGGAGGGGAACTTTCACCGGGGAGCTGTTTTTT.

This clone was recorded a few times. This CDR3 is also generated by other DNA sequences in the sample. J is TRBJ2-1 and V is TRBV5-1, with 11 nucleotides matching TRBD1. CDR1 SGHRS and CDR2 YFSETQ come from the germline V gene. J lost 6 bases, V lost 2 bases, and 1 base had no gene match. The length of the CDR3 is 14 residues. CDR3 loop: CASSLGTGGNEQFF. CDR3 DNA sequence: TGCGCCAGCAGCTTAGGGACAGGGGGCAATGAGCAGTTCTTC.

This chain connects TRBV4-2 to TRBJ2-5, with 9 bases identical to TRBD2. The ends lost 2 bases at V and 0 bases at J; junction bases unmatched: 7. CDR3 length equals 17 residues. Germline-derived CDR1 and CDR2 are LGHNA and YNFKEQ. CDR3 loop: CASSQIATSGYQETQYF. In DNA, the CDR3 is TGTGCCAGCAGCCAAATAGCGACTAGCGGATACCAAGAGACCCAGTACTTC.

This clone appeared a single time. The chain couples TRBV6-5 to TRBJ2-1; D might be TRBD1 (6 bases). Per the germline V gene, CDR1 is MNHEY and CDR2 is SVGAGI. The CDR3 covers 14 residues. Trimming took 3 bases from V and 2 from J, leaving 8 bases between them. The CDR3, as DNA: TGTGCCAGCAGTTATAGGGGGACCTACAATGAGCAGTTCTTC. Translating it yields CASSYRGTYNEQFF.

V gene TRBV5-1 combines with J gene TRBJ2-3, with D maybe TRBD1 (6 bases). Per germline, CDR1 SGHRS and CDR2 YFSETQ. V was trimmed by 4 bases and J by 9 bases, leaving 12 bases between them. CDR3 length equals 12 residues. The chain's CDR3 is CASSGQQGTQYF. The CDR3 region has the DNA TGCGCCAGCAGCGGACAGCAGGGGACGCAGTATTTT.

The chain employs TRBV19 and TRBJ1-2; D is unresolved. The CDR3 has 13 amino acids. Per the germline V gene, CDR1 is LNHDA and CDR2 is SQIVND (reference sequence). Trimming shortened V by 3 bases and J by 3 bases, and 8 bases separated the two germline ends. CDR3 sequence reads: CASSISGYYGYTF. The DNA for the CDR3 is TGTGCCAGTAGTATTTCGGGATACTATGGCTACACCTTC. The full variable domain, its missing parts supplied by reference TRBV19 and TRBJ1-2, is DGGITQSPKYLFRKEGQNVTLSCEQNLNHDAMYWYRQDPGQGLRLIYYSQIVNDFQKGDIAEGYSVSREKKESFPLTVTSAQKNPTAFYLCASSISGYYGYTFGSGTRLTVV.

This chain joins TRBV6-1 and TRBJ2-5, with 8 bases fitting TRBD1. V was clipped by 4 bases and J by 4 bases; unmatched bases: 8. This CDR3 has 15 residues. Germline CDR1 and CDR2: MNHNS and SASEGT. The CDR3, as DNA: TGTGCCAGCAGTGCCCCCGGGACAGGCCGAGAGACCCAGTACTTC. This codes for CASSAPGTGRETQYF.

The CDR3 sequence is CASSGDRTHAFF. CDR3 in DNA: TGTGCCAGCAGTGGGGACAGAACGCATGCTTTCTTT. The chain links TRBV28 to TRBJ1-1; 7 positions match TRBD1. Germline-derived CDR1 and CDR2 are MDHEN and SYDVKM. The CDR3 consists of 12 residues. V was pared by 5 bases and J by 11 bases, with 8 bases of the junction left unmatched.

The chain links TRBV28 to TRBJ1-2; D not resolved. V lost 2 bases, J lost 7 bases, and 14 bases lay in between. CDR1 is MDHEN and CDR2 is SYDVKM in the germline V gene. CDR3 size: 14 residues. Here the CDR3 reads CASSLEGWAAGYTF. The CDR3, as DNA: TGTGCCAGCAGTTTAGAGGGATGGGCAGCTGGCTACACCTTC.

The rearrangement links TRBV25-1 to TRBJ2-7; 8 bases agree with TRBD1. Germline loops: CDR1 MGHDK, CDR2 SYGVNS. This CDR3 has 15 residues. V lost 3 bases and J lost 6; bases outside the gene matches: 10. The CDR3 region is CASSDYVDRVGEQYF. The CDR3 DNA reads TGTGCCAGCAGTGATTACGTGGACAGGGTAGGCGAGCAGTACTTC.

The rearrangement uses TRBV5-1 and TRBJ2-1, with TRBD2 matching 9 bases. With V trimmed by 0 bases and J by 4 bases, 11 bases remained unmatched. CDR1 and CDR2 (germline): SGHRS, YFSETQ. The CDR3 has 18 residues. Written as DNA, the CDR3 is TGCGCCAGCAGCTTGGCGACTAGCGGCCTTTCGATGTACAATGAGCAGTTCTTC. This encodes CASSLATSGLSMYNEQFF.